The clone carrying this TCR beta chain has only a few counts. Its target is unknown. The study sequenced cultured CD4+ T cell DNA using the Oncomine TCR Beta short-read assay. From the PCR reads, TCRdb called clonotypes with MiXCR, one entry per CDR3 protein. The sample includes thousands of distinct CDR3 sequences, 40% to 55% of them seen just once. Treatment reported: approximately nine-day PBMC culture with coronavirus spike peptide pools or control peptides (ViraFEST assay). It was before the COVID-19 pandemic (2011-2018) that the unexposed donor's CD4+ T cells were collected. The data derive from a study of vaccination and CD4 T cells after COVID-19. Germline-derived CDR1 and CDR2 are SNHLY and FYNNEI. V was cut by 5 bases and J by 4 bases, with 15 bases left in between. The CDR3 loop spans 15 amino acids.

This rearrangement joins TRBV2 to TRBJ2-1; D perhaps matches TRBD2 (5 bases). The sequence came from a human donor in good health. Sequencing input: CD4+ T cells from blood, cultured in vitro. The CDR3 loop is CASSREQNVYNEQFF. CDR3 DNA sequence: TGTGCCAGCAGTCGGGAACAGAACGTATACAATGAGCAGTTCTTC.